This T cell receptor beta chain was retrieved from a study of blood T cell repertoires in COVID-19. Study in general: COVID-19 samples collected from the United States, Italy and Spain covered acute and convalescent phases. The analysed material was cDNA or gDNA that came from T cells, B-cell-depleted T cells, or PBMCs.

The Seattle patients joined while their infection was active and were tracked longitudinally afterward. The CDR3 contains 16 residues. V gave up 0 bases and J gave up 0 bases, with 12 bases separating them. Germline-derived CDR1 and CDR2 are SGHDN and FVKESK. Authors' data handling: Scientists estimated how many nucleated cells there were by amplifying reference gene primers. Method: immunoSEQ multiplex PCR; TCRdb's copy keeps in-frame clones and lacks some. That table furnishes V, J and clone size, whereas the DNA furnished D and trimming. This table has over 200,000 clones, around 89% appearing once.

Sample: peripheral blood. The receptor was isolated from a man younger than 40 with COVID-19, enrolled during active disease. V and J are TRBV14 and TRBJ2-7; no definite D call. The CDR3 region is CASSQEFNRGSYEQYF. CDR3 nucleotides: TGTGCCAGCAGCCAAGAGTTTAATCGAGGCTCCTACGAGCAGTACTTC.